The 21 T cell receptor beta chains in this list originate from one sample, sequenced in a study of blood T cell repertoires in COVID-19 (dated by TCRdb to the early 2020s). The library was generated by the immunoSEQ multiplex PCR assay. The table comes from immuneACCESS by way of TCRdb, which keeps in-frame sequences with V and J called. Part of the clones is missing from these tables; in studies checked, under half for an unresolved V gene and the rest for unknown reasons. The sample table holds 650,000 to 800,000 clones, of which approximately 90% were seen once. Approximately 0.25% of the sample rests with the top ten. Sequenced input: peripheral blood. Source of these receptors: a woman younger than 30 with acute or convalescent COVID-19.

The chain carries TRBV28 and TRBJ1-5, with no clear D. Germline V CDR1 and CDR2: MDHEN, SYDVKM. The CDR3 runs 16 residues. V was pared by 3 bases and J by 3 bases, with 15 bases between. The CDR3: CASSFRGLRANQPQHF. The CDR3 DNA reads TGTGCCAGCAGTTTTCGGGGTCTTAGGGCCAATCAGCCCCAGCATTTT.

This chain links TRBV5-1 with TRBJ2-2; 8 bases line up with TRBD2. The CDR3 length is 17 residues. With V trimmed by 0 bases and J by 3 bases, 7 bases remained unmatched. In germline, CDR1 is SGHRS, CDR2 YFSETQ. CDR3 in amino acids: CASSLGPGGPDTGELFF. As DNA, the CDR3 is TGCGCCAGCAGCTTGGGGCCGGGGGGGCCAGACACCGGGGAGCTGTTTTTT. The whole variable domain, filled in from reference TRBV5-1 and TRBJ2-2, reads KAGVTQTPRYLIKTRGQQVTLSCSPISGHRSVSWYQQTPGQGLQFLFEYFSETQRNKGNFPGRFSGRQFSNSRSEMNVSTLELGDSALYLCASSLGPGGPDTGELFFGEGSRLTVL.

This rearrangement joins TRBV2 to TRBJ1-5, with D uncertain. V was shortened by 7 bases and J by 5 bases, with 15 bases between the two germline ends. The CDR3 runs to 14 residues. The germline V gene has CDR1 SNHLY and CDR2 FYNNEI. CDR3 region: CASKIEGYYQPQHF. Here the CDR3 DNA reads TGTGCCAGCAAGATAGAGGGATATTATCAGCCCCAGCATTTT.

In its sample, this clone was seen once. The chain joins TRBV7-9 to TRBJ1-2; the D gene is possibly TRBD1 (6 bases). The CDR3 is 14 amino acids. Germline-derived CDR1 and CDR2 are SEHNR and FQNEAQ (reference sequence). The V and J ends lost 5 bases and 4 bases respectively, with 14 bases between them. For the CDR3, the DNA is TGTGCCAGCAGCCCACAGACAGGCATCTATGGCTACACCTTC. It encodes CASSPQTGIYGYTF.

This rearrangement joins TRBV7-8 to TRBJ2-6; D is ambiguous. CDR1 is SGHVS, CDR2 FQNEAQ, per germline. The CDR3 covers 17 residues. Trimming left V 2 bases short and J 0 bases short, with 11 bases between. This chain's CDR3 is CASSLYRKSSGANVLTF. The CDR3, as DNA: TGTGCCAGCAGCTTATACAGAAAATCCTCTGGGGCCAACGTCCTGACTTTC. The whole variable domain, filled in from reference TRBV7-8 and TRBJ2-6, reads GAGVSQSPRYKVAKRGQDVALRCDPISGHVSLFWYQQALGQGPEFLTYFQNEAQLDKSGLPSDRFFAERPEGSVSTLKIQRTQQEDSAVYLCASSLYRKSSGANVLTFGAGSRLTVL.

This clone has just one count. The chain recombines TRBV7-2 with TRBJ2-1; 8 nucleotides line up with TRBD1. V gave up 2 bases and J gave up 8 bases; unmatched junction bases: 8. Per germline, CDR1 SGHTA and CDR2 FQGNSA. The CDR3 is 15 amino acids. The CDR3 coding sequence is TGTGCCAGCAGCTTACAGGGGGCGTTGGTCGATGAGCAGTTCTTC. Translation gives CASSLQGALVDEQFF.

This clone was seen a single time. CDR3 residues: CASRGGFTEAFF. DNA for the CDR3: TGTGCCAGTAGGGGGGGTTTCACTGAAGCTTTCTTT. The chain links TRBV19 to TRBJ1-1, with TRBD1 as a possible D gene (5 bases). The CDR3 is made up of 12 amino acids. Germline V CDR1 and CDR2: LNHDA, SQIVND (reference sequence). V was trimmed by 6 bases and J by 4 bases, leaving 9 bases between them.

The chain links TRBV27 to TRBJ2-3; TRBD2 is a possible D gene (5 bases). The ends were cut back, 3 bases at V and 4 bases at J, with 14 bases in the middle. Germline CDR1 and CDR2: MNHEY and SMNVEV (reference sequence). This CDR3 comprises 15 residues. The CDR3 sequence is CASSLVRLQPDTQYF. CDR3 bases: TGTGCCAGCAGTTTGGTGCGACTACAACCAGATACGCAGTATTTT.

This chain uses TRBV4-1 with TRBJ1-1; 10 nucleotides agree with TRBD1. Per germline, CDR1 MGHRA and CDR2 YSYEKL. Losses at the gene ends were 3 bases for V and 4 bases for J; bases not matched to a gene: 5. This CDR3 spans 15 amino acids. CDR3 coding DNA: TGCGCCAGCAGCCATGGACAGGGGGTCGGCACTGAAGCTTTCTTT. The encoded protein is CASSHGQGVGTEAFF.

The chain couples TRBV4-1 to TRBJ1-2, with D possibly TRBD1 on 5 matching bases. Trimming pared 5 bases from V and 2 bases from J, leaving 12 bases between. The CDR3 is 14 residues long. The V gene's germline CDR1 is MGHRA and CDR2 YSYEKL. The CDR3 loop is CASSSRDRNYGYTF. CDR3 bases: TGCGCCAGCAGCTCCCGTGACAGAAACTATGGCTACACCTTC.

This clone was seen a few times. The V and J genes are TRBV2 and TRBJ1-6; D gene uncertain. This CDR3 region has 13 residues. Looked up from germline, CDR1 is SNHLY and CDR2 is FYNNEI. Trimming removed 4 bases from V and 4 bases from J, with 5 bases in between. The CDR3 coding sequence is TGTGCCAGCAGTGTCGGTTATAATTCACCCCTCCACTTT. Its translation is CASSVGYNSPLHF. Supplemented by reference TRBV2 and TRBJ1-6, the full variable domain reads EPEVTQTPSHQVTQMGQEVILRCVPISNHLYFYWYRQILGQKVEFLVSFYNNEISEKSEIFDDQFSVERPDGSNFTLKIRSTKLEDSAMYFCASSVGYNSPLHFGNGTRLTVT.

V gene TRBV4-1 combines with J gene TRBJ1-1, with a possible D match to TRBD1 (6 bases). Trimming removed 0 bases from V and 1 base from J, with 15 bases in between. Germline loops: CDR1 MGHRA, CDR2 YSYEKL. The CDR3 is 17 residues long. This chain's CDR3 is CASSQDPPRTANTEAFF. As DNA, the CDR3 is TGCGCCAGCAGCCAAGATCCCCCAAGGACAGCGAACACTGAAGCTTTCTTT.

CDR3 protein: CASSQVFSPSHYGYTF. The CDR3 DNA sequence: TGTGCCAGCAGCCAAGTCTTCTCCCCCTCCCACTATGGCTACACCTTC. The chain recombines TRBV4-2 with TRBJ1-2; no reliable D call. This CDR3 region has 16 residues. Trimming shortened V by 1 base and J by 3 bases, and 15 bases separated the two germline ends. From germline, CDR1 is LGHNA and CDR2 YNFKEQ.

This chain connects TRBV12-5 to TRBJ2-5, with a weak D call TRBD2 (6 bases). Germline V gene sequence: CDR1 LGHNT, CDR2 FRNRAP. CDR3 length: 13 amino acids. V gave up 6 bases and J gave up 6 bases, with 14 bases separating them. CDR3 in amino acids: CASGGGRVQTQYF. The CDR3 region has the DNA TGTGCTAGTGGGGGGGGAAGGGTCCAGACCCAGTACTTC.

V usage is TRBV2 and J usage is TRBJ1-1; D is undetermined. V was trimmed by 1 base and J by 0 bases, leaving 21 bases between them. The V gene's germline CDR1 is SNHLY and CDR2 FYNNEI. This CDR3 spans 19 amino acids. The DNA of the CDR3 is TGTGCCAGCAGTGAAGAGGAGGCCGGCAGGCAACCTATGAACACTGAAGCTTTCTTT. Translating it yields CASSEEEAGRQPMNTEAFF.

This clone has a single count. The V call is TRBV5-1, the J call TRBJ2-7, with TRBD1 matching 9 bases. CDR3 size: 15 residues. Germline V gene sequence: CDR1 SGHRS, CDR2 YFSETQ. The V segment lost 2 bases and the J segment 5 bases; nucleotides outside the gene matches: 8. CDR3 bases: TGCGCCAGCAGCTTTGAGACAGGGGGAGTTGACGAGCAGTACTTC. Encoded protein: CASSFETGGVDEQYF.

In DNA, the CDR3 is TGTGCCAGCAGTACCGGGACAGGGGGGTTTAGGGGCACTGAAGCTTTCTTT. Translation: CASSTGTGGFRGTEAFF. This chain joins TRBV5-5 and TRBJ1-1, with 11 bases matching TRBD1. Germline V gene data show CDR1 as SGHKS and CDR2 as YYEKEE (reference sequence). The CDR3 consists of 17 residues. The J segment lost 4 bases and the V segment lost 5 bases, leaving 13 bases of the junction unmatched.

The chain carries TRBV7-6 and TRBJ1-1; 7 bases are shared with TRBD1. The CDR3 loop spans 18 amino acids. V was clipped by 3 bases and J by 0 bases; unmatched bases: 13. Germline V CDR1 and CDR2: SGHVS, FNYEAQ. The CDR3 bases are TGTGCCAGCAGCTTGGGCCAAAGGACAGGACCTATGAACACTGAAGCTTTCTTT. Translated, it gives CASSLGQRTGPMNTEAFF.

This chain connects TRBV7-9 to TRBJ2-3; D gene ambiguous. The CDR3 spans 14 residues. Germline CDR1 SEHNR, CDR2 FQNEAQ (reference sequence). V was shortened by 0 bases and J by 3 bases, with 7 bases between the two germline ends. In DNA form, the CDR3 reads TGTGCCAGCAGCTTAGCGTCGCAGACAGATACGCAGTATTTT. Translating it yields CASSLASQTDTQYF.

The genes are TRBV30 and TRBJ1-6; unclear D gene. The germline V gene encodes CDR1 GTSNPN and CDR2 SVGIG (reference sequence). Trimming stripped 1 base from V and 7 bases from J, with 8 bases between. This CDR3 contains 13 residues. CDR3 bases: TGTGCCTGGAGTGGACTCCGGAATTCACCCCTCCACTTT. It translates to CAWSGLRNSPLHF.

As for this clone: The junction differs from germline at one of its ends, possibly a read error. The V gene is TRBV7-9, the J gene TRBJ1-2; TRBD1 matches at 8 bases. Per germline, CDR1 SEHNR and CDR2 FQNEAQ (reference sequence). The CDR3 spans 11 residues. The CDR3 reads CASSSGQGKAF. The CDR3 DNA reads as TGTGCCAGCAGCTCCGGACAGGGAAAGGCCTTC.